The T cell receptor (beta chain) under discussion was sequenced for a study of blood T cell repertoires in COVID-19. Across the study: PBMCs, B-cell-depleted T cells, or T cells provided the cDNA or gDNA that made up the material.

The germline gives CDR1 SEHNR, CDR2 FQNEAQ (reference sequence). Trimming removed 7 bases at V and 5 bases at J, with 20 bases between. The CDR3 totals 15 residues. Some clones are missing from TCRdb's copy, which holds only in-frame ones; the method was immunoSEQ multiplex PCR. The top ten hold 2% to 2.5% of the sample, which has 250,000 to 300,000 clones, about 89% seen once. This TCR derives from a woman under 40 with COVID-19, enrolled during active disease. Sequenced material: peripheral blood. The genes are TRBV7-9 and TRBJ2-5; D is perhaps TRBD1 (5 bases). The CDR3 sequence is CASTSPMGPRETQYF. The CDR3 DNA reads TGTGCCAGCACCTCCCCCATGGGGCCGCGGGAGACCCAGTACTTC.